This T cell receptor (beta chain) is from a study of cytomegalovirus exposure and HLA in healthy donors. Study-wide points: An analysis was carried out later, and it reportedly showed fewer N-insertions in an Asian-associated ancestry cluster than the approximately 670-donor mean.

The PCR ran on 60 Vbeta and 13 Jbeta primers. Data came from immunoSEQ multiplex PCR; TCRdb stores just in-frame clones and leaves some out. The table records 65,000 to 90,000 clones, roughly three quarters of them present only once. This clone showed up just once. Antigen unknown. This sequence was found in a middle-aged man in good health and CMV-seronegative. Sequencing was carried out using PBMCs.

In DNA, the CDR3 is TGTGCCAGCACCCCTTTTGGGGGGGACACTGAAGCTTTCTTT. Residues: CASTPFGGDTEAFF. The V call is TRBV27, the J call TRBJ1-1, with D perhaps TRBD1 (5 bases). The CDR3 runs to 14 residues. Germline CDR1 and CDR2: MNHEY and SMNVEV (reference sequence). Trimming left V 7 bases short and J 3 bases short, with 15 bases between.